This is a list of T cell receptor beta chains from one sample in a study of cytomegalovirus exposure and HLA in healthy donors. Repertoires were generated with immunoSEQ multiplex PCR, while TCRdb's copy carries only in-frame clones and drops some. In the table there are roughly 120,000 clones, 15% of which are singletons. The sequenced material came from PBMCs. The origin of the receptors is a woman between 18 and 30 years old in good health and CMV-seronegative. CDR3s include the opening cysteine and the closing phenylalanine or tryptophan. The D gene is left open where the match is weak. Only some rows state a clone size, as once, few, many or a class for expanded clones.

clone size: -
D gene: -
V gene: TRBV1
J gene: TRBJ1-5
CDR3 DNA: TGCACCAGCAGCCAAGAAGGGGGGGTCCCGGGTCAGCCCCAGCATTTT
CDR3 protein: CTSSQEGGVPGQPQHF

clone size: -
D gene: TRBD1
V gene: TRBV6-5
J gene: TRBJ1-3
CDR3 DNA: TGTGCCAGCAGTCGACAGGGGACTGGAAACACCATATATTTT
CDR3 protein: CASSRQGTGNTIYF

clone size: -
D gene: -
V gene: TRBV9
J gene: TRBJ1-2
CDR3 DNA: TGTGCCAGCAGCCCCAAGACAGACTTAAGAGGCTACACCTTC
CDR3 protein: CASSPKTDLRGYTF

clone size: few
D gene: TRBD2
V gene: TRBV13
J gene: TRBJ2-7
CDR3 DNA: TGTGCCAGCAGCCCGCTCCCCACTAGCGGCCTCTACGAGCAGTACTTC
CDR3 protein: CASSPLPTSGLYEQYF

clone size: -
D gene: -
V gene: TRBV30
J gene: TRBJ1-2
CDR3 DNA: TGTGCCTGGAGTCCCTCTGGGGCGGGGTATGGCTACACCTTC
CDR3 protein: CAWSPSGAGYGYTF

clone size: few
D gene: TRBD1
V gene: TRBV7-9
J gene: TRBJ2-3
CDR3 DNA: TGTGCCAGCAGTACAACCAGGGGGCCAAGCACAGATACGCAGTATTTT
CDR3 protein: CASSTTRGPSTDTQYF

clone size: -
D gene: TRBD1
V gene: TRBV28
J gene: TRBJ2-7
CDR3 DNA: TGTGCCAGCAACTTCGGGACAGGAAGCCTGTACGAGCAGTACTTC
CDR3 protein: CASNFGTGSLYEQYF

clone size: few
D gene: -
V gene: TRBV6-1
J gene: TRBJ1-1
CDR3 DNA: TGTGCCAGCAAAATTAGCGGACAGAACACTGAAGCTTTCTTT
CDR3 protein: CASKISGQNTEAFF

clone size: -
D gene: TRBD1
V gene: TRBV2
J gene: TRBJ2-5
CDR3 DNA: TGTGCCAGCAGTCGGGACAGGGGTTTTCGAGAGACCCAGTACTTC
CDR3 protein: CASSRDRGFRETQYF

clone size: -
D gene: -
V gene: TRBV7-3
J gene: TRBJ1-2
CDR3 DNA: TGTGCCAGCAGCCCTCGGGGTCAGCATCCTAACTATGGCTACACCTTC
CDR3 protein: CASSPRGQHPNYGYTF

clone size: few
D gene: -
V gene: TRBV5-4
J gene: TRBJ1-1
CDR3 DNA: TGTGCCAGCAGCTTGGAACACATGAACACTGAAGCTTTCTTT
CDR3 protein: CASSLEHMNTEAFF

clone size: few
D gene: TRBD2
V gene: TRBV5-1
J gene: TRBJ2-7
CDR3 DNA: TGCGCCAGCAGAATGGGACTAGCGGGGGGGCCGTACGAGCAGTACTTC
CDR3 protein: CASRMGLAGGPYEQYF

clone size: few
D gene: -
V gene: TRBV2
J gene: TRBJ1-1
CDR3 DNA: TGTGCCAGCAGACCGGACGGAGGGGCGAACACTGAAGCTTTCTTT
CDR3 protein: CASRPDGGANTEAFF

clone size: -
D gene: -
V gene: TRBV4-2
J gene: TRBJ2-1
CDR3 DNA: TGTGCCAGCAGCCAGGGGCCAGAGGATGAGCAGTTCTTC
CDR3 protein: CASSQGPEDEQFF

clone size: -
D gene: TRBD1
V gene: TRBV19
J gene: TRBJ2-7
CDR3 DNA: TGTGCCAGTAGCTCCAAGGGGGCGCCTTTCTACGAGCAGTACTTC
CDR3 protein: CASSSKGAPFYEQYF